This T cell receptor (beta chain) is drawn from a study of cytomegalovirus exposure and HLA in healthy donors. Study-wide findings and caveats: Later on, a genetic analysis was performed. It linked a missense variant in DCLRE1C with V- and J-gene trimming of TCR beta.

In its sample, this clone was seen once. Its specificity is not known. The CDR3 is made up of 14 amino acids. CDR1 and CDR2 (germline): MGHRA, YSYEKL. V gave up 1 base and J gave up 3 bases, with 7 bases separating them. PCR was performed using 60 Vbeta and 13 Jbeta primers. The table came from immunoSEQ multiplex PCR; TCRdb's copy has only in-frame clones and leaves some out. The data contain over 100,000 clones, approximately 74% of them singletons. The sample comprised PBMCs. The V and J genes are TRBV4-1 and TRBJ2-1; D not certain. This clonotype was sampled from a male donor in good health and CMV-seronegative. CDR3: CASSQGGSYNEQFF. The CDR3 region has the DNA TGCGCCAGCAGCCAAGGAGGCAGCTACAATGAGCAGTTCTTC.